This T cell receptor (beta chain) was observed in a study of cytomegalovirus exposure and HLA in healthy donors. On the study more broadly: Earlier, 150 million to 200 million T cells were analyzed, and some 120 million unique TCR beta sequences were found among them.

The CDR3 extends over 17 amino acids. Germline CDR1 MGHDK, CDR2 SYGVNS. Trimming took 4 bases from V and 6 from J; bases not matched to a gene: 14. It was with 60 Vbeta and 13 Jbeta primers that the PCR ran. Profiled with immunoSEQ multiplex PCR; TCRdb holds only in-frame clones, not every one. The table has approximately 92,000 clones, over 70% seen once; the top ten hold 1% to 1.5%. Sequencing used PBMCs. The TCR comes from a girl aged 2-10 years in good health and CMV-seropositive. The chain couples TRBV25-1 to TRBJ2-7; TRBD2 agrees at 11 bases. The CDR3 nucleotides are TGTGCCAGCAGTGGGCTAGCGGGAGGACGATTAGGGCGCGAGCAGTACTTC. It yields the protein CASSGLAGGRLGREQYF.